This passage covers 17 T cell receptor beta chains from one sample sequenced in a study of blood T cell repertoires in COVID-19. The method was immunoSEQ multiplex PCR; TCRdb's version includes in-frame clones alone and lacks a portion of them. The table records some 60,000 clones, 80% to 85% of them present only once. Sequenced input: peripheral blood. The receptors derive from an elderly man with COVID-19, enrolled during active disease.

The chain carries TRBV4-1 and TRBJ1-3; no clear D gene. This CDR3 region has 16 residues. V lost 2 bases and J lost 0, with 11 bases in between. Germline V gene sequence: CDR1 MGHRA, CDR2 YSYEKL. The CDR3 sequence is CASSQSTGASGNTIYF. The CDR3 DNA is TGCGCCAGCAGCCAATCGACCGGAGCCTCTGGAAACACCATATATTTT.

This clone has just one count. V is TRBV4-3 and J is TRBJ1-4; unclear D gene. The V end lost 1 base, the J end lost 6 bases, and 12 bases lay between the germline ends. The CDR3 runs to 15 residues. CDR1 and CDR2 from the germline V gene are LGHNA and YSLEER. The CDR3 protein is CASSQVRKEYEKLFF. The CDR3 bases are TGCGCCAGCAGCCAAGTAAGAAAGGAGTATGAAAAACTGTTTTTT.

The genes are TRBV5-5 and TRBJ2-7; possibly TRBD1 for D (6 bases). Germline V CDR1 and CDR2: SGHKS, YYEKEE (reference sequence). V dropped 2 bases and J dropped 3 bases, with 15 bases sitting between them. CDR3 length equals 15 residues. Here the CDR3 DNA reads TGTGCCAGCAGCTTTATGGACAGAGATTTCTACGAGCAGTACTTC. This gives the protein CASSFMDRDFYEQYF.

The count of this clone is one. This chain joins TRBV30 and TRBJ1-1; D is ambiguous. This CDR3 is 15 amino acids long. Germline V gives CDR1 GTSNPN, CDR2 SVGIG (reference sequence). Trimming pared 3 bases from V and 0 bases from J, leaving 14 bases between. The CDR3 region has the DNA TGTGCCTGGAGCCCTCGTGGGCACCTGAACACTGAAGCTTTCTTT. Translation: CAWSPRGHLNTEAFF.

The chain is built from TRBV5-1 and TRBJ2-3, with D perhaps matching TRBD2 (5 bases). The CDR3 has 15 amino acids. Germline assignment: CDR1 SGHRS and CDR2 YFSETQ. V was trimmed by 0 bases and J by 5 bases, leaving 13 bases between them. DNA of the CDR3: TGCGCCAGCAGCTTGGGACTATCGCCGGGAGATACGCAGTATTTT. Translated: CASSLGLSPGDTQYF.

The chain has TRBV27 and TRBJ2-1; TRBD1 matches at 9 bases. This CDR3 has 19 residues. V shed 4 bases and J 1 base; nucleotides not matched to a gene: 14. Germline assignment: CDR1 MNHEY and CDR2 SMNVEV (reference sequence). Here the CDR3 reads CASSSGTGIGIVSYNEQFF. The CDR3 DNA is TGTGCCAGCAGTTCCGGGACAGGGATAGGAATTGTGTCCTACAATGAGCAGTTCTTC.

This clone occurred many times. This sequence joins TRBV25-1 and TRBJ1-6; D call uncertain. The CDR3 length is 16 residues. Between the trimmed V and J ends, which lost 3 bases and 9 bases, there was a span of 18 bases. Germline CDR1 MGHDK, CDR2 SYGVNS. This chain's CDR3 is CASSDELVGGISPLHF. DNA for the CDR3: TGTGCCAGCAGTGATGAGTTAGTAGGAGGGATTTCACCCCTCCACTTT.

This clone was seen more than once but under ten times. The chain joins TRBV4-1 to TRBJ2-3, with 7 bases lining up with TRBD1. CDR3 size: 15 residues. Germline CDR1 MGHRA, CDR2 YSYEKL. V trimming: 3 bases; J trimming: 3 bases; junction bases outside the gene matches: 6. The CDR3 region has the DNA TGCGCCAGCAGCCAGGGACAGATCCCAACAGATACGCAGTATTTT. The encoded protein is CASSQGQIPTDTQYF.

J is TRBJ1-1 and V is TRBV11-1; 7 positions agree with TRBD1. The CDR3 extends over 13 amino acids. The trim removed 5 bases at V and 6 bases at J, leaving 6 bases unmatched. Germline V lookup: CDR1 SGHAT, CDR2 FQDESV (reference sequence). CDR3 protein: CASSLTGTAEAFF. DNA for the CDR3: TGTGCCAGCAGCCTGACAGGGACAGCTGAAGCTTTCTTT.

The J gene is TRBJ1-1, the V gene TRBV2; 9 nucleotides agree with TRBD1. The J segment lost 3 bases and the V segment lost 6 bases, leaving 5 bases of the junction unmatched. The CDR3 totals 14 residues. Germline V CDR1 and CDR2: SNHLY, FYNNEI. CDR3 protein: CASRVGQGDTEAFF. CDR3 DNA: TGTGCCAGCAGGGTGGGACAGGGAGACACTGAAGCTTTCTTT.

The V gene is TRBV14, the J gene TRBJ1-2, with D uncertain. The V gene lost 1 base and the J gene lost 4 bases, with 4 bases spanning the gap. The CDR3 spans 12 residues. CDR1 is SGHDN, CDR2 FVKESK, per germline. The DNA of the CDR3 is TGTGCCAGCAGCCAAGGAGCCTATGGCTACACCTTC. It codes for CASSQGAYGYTF.

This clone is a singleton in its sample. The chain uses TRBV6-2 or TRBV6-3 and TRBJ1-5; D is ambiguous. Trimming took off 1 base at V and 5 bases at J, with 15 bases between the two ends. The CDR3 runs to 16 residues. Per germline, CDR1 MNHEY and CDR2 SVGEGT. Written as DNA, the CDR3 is TGTGCCAGCAGTTACTACCTCAGGCTGGATGATCAGCCCCAGCATTTT. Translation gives CASSYYLRLDDQPQHF.

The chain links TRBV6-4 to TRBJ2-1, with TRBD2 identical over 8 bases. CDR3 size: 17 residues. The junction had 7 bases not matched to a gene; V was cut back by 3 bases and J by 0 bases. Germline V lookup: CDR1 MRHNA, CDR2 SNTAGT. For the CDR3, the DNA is TGTGCCAGCAGTGAGGAAATAGCGGGGAGCTCCTACAATGAGCAGTTCTTC. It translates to CASSEEIAGSSYNEQFF.

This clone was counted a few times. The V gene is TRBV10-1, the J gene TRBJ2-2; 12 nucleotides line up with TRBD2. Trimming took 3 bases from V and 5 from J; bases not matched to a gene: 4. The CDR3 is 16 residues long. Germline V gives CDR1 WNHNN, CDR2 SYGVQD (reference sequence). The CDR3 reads CASSELLAGGTGELFF. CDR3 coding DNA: TGCGCCAGCAGTGAATTACTAGCGGGAGGAACCGGGGAGCTGTTTTTT.

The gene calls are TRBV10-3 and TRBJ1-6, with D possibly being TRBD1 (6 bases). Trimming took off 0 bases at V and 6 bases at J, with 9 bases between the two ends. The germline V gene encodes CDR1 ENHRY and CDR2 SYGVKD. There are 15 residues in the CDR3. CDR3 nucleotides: TGTGCCATCAGTGAGTCACAGGGCTTTAATTCACCCCTCCACTTT. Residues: CAISESQGFNSPLHF.

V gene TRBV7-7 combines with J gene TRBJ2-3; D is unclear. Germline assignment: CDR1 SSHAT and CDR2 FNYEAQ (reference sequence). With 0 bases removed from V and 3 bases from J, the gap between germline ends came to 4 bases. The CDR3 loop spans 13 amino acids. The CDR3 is CASSLARTDTQYF. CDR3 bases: TGTGCCAGCAGCTTAGCCAGAACAGATACGCAGTATTTT.

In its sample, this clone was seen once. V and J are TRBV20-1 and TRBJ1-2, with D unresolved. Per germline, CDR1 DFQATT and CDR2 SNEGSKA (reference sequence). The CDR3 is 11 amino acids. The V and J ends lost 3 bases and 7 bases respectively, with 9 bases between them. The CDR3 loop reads CSASVAGGYTF. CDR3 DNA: TGCAGTGCTAGCGTAGCGGGTGGCTACACCTTC.